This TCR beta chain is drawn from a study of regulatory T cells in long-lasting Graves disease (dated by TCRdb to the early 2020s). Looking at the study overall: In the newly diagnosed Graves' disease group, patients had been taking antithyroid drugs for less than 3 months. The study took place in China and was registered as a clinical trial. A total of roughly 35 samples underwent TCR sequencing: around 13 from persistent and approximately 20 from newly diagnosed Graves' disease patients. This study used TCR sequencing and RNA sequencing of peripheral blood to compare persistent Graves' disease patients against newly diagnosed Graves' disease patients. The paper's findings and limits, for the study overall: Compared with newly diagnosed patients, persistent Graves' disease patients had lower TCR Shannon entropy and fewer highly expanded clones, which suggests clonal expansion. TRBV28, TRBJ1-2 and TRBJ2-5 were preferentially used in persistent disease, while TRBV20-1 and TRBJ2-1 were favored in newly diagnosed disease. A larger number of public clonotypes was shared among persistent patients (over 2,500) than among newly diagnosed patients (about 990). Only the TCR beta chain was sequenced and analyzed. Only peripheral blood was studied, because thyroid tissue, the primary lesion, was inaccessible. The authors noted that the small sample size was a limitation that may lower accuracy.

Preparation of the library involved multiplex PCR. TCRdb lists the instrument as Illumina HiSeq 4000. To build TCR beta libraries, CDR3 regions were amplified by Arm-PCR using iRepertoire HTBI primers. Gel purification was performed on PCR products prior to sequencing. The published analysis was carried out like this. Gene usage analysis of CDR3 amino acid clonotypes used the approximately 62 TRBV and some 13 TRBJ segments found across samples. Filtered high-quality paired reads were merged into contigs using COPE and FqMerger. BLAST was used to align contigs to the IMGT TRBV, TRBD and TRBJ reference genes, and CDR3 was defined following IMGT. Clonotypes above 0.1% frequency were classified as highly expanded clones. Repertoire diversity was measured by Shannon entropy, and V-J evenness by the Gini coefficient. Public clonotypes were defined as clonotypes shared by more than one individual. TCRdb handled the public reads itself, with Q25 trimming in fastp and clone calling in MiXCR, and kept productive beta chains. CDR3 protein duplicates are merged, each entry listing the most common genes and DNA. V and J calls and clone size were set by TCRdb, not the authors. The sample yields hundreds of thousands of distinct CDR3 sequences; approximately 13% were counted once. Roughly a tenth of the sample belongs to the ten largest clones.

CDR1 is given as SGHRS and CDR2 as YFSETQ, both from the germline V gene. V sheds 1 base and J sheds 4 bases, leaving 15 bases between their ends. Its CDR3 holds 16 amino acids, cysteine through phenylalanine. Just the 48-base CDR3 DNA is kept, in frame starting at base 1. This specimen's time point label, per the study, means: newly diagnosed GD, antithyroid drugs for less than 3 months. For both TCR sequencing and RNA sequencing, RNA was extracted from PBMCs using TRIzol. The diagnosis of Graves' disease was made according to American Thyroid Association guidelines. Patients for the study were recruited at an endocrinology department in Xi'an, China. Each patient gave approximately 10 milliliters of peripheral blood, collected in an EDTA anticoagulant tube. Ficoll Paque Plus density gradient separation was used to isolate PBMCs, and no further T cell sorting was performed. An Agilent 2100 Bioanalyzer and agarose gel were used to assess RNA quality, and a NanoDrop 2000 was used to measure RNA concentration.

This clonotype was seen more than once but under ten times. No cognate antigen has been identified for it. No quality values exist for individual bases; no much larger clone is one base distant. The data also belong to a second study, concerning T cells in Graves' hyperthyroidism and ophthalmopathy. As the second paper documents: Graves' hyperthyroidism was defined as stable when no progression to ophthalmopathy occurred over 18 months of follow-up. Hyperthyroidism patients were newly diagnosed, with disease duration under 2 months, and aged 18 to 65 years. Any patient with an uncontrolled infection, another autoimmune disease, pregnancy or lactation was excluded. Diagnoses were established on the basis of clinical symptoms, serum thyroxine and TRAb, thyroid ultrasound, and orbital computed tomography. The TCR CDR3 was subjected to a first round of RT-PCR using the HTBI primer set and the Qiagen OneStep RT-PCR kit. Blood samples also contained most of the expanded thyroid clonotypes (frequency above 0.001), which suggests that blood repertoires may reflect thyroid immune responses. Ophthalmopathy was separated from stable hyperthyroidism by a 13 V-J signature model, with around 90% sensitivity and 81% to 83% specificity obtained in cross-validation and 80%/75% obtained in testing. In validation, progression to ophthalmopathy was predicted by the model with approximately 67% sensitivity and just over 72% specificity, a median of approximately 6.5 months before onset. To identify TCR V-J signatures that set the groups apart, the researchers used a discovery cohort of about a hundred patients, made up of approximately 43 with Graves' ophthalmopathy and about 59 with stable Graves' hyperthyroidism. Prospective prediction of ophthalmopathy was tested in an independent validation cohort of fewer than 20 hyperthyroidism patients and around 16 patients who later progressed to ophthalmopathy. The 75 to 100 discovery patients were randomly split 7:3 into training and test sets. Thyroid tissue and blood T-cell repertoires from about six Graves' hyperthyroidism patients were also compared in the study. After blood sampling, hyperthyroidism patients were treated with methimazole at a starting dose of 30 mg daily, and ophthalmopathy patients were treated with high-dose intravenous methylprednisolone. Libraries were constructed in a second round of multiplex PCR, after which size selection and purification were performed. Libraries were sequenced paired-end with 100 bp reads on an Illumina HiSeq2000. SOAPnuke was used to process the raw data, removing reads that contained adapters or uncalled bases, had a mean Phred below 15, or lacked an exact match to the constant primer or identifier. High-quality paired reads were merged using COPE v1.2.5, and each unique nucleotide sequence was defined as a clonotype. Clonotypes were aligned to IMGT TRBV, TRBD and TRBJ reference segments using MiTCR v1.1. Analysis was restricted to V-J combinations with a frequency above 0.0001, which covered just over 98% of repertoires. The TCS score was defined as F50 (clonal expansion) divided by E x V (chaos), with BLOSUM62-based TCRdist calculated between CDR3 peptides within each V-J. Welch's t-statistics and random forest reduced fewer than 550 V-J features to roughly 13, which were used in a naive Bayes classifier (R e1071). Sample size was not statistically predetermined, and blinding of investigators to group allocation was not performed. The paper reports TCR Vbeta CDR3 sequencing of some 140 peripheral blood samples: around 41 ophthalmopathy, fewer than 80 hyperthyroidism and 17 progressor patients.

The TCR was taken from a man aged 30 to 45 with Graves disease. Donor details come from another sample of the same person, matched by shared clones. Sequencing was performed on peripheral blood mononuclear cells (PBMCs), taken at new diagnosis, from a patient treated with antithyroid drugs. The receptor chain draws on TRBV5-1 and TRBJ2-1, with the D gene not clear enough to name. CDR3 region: CASSLRFGKDYNEQFF. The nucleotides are TGCGCCAGCAGCTTGCGGTTTGGGAAGGATTACAATGAGCAGTTCTTC.